The entry that follows covers one T cell receptor beta chain sequence. As yet, its antigen is unknown. Measured with immunoSEQ multiplex PCR; TCRdb has only the in-frame clones, and not every one. Altogether 5,500 to 7,000 clones are present, 75% to 85% being singletons, with the ten largest covering more than 50%. This sample was included in a study of T cells in localized non-small cell lung cancer. General study findings and limits: Researchers found a median approximately 60 of the top 100 tumor clones in adjacent lung.

V lost 3 bases and J lost 8; bases outside the gene matches: 10. The CDR3 is 15 residues long. Germline V gene data show CDR1 as KGHSH and CDR2 as LQKENI. This TCR was sampled from an older female donor with stage II lung adenocarcinoma. This rearrangement joins TRBV18 to TRBJ1-2; 9 bases are a match to TRBD1. The sequencing here drew on peripheral blood mononuclear cells, taken before any cancer treatment. Here the CDR3 DNA reads TGTGCCAGCTCACCGGGCACAGGGGGCCGACAAGGCTACACCTTC. Translated, it gives CASSPGTGGRQGYTF.